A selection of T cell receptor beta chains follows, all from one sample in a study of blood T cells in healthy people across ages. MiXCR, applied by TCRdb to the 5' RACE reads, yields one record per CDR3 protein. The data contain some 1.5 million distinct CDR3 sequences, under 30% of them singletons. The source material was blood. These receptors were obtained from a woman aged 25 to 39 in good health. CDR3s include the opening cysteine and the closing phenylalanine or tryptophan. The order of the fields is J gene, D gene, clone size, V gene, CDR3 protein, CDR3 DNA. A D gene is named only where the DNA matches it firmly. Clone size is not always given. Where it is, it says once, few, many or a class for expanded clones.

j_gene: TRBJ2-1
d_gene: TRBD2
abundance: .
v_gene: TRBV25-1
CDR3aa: CASSESPSGSNEQFF
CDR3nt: TGTGCCAGCAGTGAAAGCCCTAGCGGGAGCAATGAGCAGTTCTTC

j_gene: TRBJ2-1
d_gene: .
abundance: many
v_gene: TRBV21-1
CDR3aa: CASSTTGGYNEQFF
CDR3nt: TGTGCCAGCAGCACAACTGGGGGTTACAATGAGCAGTTCTTC

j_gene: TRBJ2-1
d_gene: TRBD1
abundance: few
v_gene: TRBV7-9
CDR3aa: CASSSQDGQGTFF
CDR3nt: TGTGCCAGCAGCTCTCAGGACGGACAGGGGACGTTCTTC

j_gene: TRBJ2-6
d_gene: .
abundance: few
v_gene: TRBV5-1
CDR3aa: CASSPSGPGANVLTF
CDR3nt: TGCGCCAGCAGCCCCTCCGGTCCTGGGGCCAACGTCCTGACTTTC

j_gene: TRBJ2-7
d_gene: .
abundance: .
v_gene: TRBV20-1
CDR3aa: CSARHPWEQYF
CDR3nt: TGCAGTGCCAGACACCCGTGGGAGCAGTACTTC

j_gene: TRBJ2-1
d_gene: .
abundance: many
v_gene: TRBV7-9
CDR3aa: CASSSGSPYNEQFF
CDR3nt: TGCGCCAGCAGCTCGGGAAGCCCCTACAATGAGCAGTTCTTC

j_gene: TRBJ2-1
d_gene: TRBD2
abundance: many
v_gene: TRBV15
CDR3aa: CATRAGAGYNEQFF
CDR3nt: TGTGCCACCAGAGCGGGAGCCGGCTACAATGAGCAGTTCTTC

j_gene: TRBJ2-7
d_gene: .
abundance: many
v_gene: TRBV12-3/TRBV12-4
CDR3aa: CASSKGAVSYEQYF
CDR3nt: TGTGCCAGCAGCAAGGGCGCCGTATCCTACGAGCAGTACTTC

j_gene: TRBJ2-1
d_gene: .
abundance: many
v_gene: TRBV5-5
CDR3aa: CASSLIGYEQFF
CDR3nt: TGTGCCAGCAGTCTTATCGGCTATGAGCAGTTCTTC

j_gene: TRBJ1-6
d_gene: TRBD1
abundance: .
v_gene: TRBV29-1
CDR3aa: CSVATGGDSPRHF
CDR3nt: TGCAGCGTTGCTACAGGGGGCGATTCACCCCGCCACTTT

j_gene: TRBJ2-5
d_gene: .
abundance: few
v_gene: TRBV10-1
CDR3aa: CASSEQVMETQYF
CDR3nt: TGCGCCAGCAGTGAACAGGTTATGGAGACCCAGTACTTC

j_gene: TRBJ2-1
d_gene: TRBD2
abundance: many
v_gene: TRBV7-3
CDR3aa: CASSPHGTSGGNEQFF
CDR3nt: TGTGCCAGCAGCCCGCACGGGACTAGTGGGGGCAATGAGCAGTTCTTC